The clone carrying this T cell receptor beta chain is classed as medium-sized by frequency. Its antigen is unidentified. The data originate from a study of human CD8 memory T cell subsets. Study conclusions and caveats: In the comparison of repertoires, stem-like memory and precursor exhausted T cells overlapped only minimally. Chao1 estimates suggested stem-like memory T cells were more diverse than precursor exhausted T cells.

The CDR3 totals 14 residues. Germline CDR1 reads SGHVS; CDR2 reads FNYEAQ. UMI-labeled 5' RACE was the method by which TCR beta libraries were made. Original processing methods: Each TCR beta library had about 2,700 to 18,000 functional CDR3 beta clonotypes. TCRdb re-analyzed the 5' RACE reads; it lists each CDR3 protein once, without DNA. The V and J calls shown here were made by TCRdb, not taken from the authors' results. This repertoire includes around 19,000 distinct CDR3 sequences. Input material: CD8+ T cells from PBMCs. The receptor was isolated from a human donor in good health. V gene TRBV7-6 combines with J gene TRBJ1-5; the D gene TCRdb calls, TRBD1, cannot be checked with no DNA. This CDR3 is CASSPPGLDQPQHF.